A single sample gave rise to the 22 T cell receptor beta chains below, sequenced in a study of beta chain features in type 1 diabetes. Overall study results and limits: When Type 1 diabetes patients were examined, their TCRB CDR3s proved moderately but significantly shorter in all four CD4+ subsets.

The whole isolated RNA underwent reverse transcription, so sequencing captured expressed TCRB transcripts. The assay was immunoSEQ multiplex PCR, and TCRdb's table has in-frame clones only and misses some. The sample lists around 260,000 clones; roughly a quarter were seen once. Their cognate antigens are unknown. The sequenced material came from naive CD4+ T cells from blood. The receptors here all came from a woman in her 30s with type 1 diabetes.

This rearrangement joins TRBV5-1 to TRBJ2-5, with a weak D call TRBD1 (6 bases). CDR3 length: 15 amino acids. Deletions cut 4 bases from V and 5 bases from J, with 18 bases between. Germline V gene sequence: CDR1 SGHRS, CDR2 YFSETQ. The CDR3, as DNA: TGCGCCAGCAGCATGAGCATACAGGGATCCGAGACCCAGTACTTC. Protein sequence: CASSMSIQGSETQYF.

A few counts support this clone. The gene calls are TRBV2 and TRBJ2-1; TRBD2 matches 12 bases. CDR1 and CDR2 (germline): SNHLY, FYNNEI. J lost 9 bases, V lost 4 bases, and 10 bases had no gene match. The CDR3 extends over 16 amino acids. This CDR3 reads CASSAPLAGGRIEQFF. For the CDR3, the DNA is TGTGCCAGCAGTGCACCTCTAGCGGGAGGGAGGATTGAGCAGTTCTTC.

This clone was picked up one time. The V call is TRBV5-5, the J call TRBJ2-7, with 15 bases identical to TRBD2. The germline V gene has CDR1 SGHKS and CDR2 YYEKEE (reference sequence). The CDR3 has 16 residues. J was trimmed by 4 bases and V by 4 bases; bases with no gene match: 6. CDR3 sequence reads: CASSAIGTSGRYEQYF. CDR3 DNA sequence: TGTGCCAGCAGCGCAATAGGGACTAGCGGGAGGTACGAGCAGTACTTC.

The sample holds a few counts of this clone. The genes are TRBV11-2 and TRBJ2-5; no firm D call. CDR3 length: 15 residues. Germline assignment: CDR1 SGHAT and CDR2 FQNNGV. Trimming removed 1 base at V and 5 bases at J, with 14 bases between. The CDR3 is CASSLGATPWETQYF. The DNA of the CDR3 is TGTGCCAGCAGCTTAGGGGCAACCCCGTGGGAGACCCAGTACTTC.

This clone was counted only a few times. The CDR3 protein is CASSGQVQPQHF. In nucleotides, the CDR3 is TGTGCCAGCAGTGGACAGGTCCAGCCCCAGCATTTT. V and J are TRBV2 and TRBJ1-5; D perhaps matches TRBD1 (6 bases). This CDR3 comprises 12 residues. Germline CDR1 is SNHLY and CDR2 is FYNNEI. V lost 4 bases and J 7 bases, leaving 8 bases between the germline ends.

The chain uses TRBV18 and TRBJ2-7, with TRBD1 matching over 8 bases. CDR3 length: 16 residues. CDR1 is KGHSH and CDR2 is LQKENI in the germline V gene. Losses at the gene ends were 0 bases for V and 3 bases for J; bases not matched to a gene: 7. CDR3 residues: CASSPPSGTGNYEQYF. CDR3 coding DNA: TGTGCCAGCTCACCACCTTCCGGGACAGGTAACTACGAGCAGTACTTC.

The genes are TRBV6-1 and TRBJ1-2, with 7 bases that match TRBD1. With V trimmed by 5 bases and J by 5 bases, 11 bases remained unmatched. CDR3 length: 15 amino acids. In germline, CDR1 is MNHNS, CDR2 SASEGT. The CDR3 here is CASSLLNRDSYGYTF. The CDR3 DNA reads as TGTGCCAGCAGTTTACTTAACCGGGACAGTTATGGCTACACCTTC.

V gene TRBV29-1 combines with J gene TRBJ1-1; 8 nucleotides match TRBD1. CDR3 length equals 12 residues. Germline lookup yields CDR1 SQVTM and CDR2 ANQGSEA. The trim removed 4 bases at V and 5 bases at J, leaving 3 bases unmatched. CDR3 sequence reads: CSVARTGTEAFF. CDR3 bases: TGCAGCGTTGCCCGGACAGGGACTGAAGCTTTCTTT.

The chain links TRBV2 to TRBJ1-1; D may be TRBD1 (6 bases). Germline values: CDR1 SNHLY, CDR2 FYNNEI. V dropped 7 bases and J dropped 4 bases, with 16 bases sitting between them. The CDR3 covers 14 residues. The CDR3 spells CASTSQGHSTEAFF. The CDR3 DNA is TGTGCCAGCACCAGCCAGGGACACTCCACTGAAGCTTTCTTT.

The chain combines TRBV28 with TRBJ1-5, with D tentatively TRBD1 (5 bases). Deletions cut 4 bases from V and 1 base from J, with 11 bases between. This CDR3 spans 15 amino acids. From germline, CDR1 is MDHEN and CDR2 SYDVKM. DNA of the CDR3: TGTGCCAGCAGTTCGCCGGGGGGAAGCAATCAGCCCCAGCATTTT. Encoded protein: CASSSPGGSNQPQHF.

This clone was recorded once. This sequence joins TRBV4-1 and TRBJ2-1; 7 positions match TRBD2. The V and J ends lost 3 bases and 0 bases, in that order; junction bases with no gene match: 5. Germline V CDR1 and CDR2: MGHRA, YSYEKL. There are 16 residues in the CDR3. The CDR3 bases are TGCGCCAGCAGCCAGCCGGGACTAAGCTCCTACAATGAGCAGTTCTTC. Protein product: CASSQPGLSSYNEQFF.

CDR3 DNA: TGCGCCACCCAGCTTGGGGGCTACGCTAGCGGGAGAAATGAGCAGTTCTTC. As protein: CATQLGGYASGRNEQFF. J is TRBJ2-1 and V is TRBV5-1; the match to TRBD2 covers 10 bases. This CDR3 contains 17 residues. The V and J ends lost 9 bases and 7 bases, in that order; junction bases with no gene match: 19. Germline-derived CDR1 and CDR2 are SGHRS and YFSETQ.

V and J are TRBV30 and TRBJ2-5; D is ambiguous. Deletions cut 0 bases from V and 5 bases from J, with 7 bases between. The germline CDR1 and CDR2 sequences are GTSNPN and SVGIG (reference sequence). The CDR3 has 12 residues. Here the CDR3 reads CAWSVVMETQYF. CDR3 nucleotides: TGTGCCTGGAGTGTTGTAATGGAGACCCAGTACTTC.

The chain combines TRBV23-1 with TRBJ2-2; tentatively, D is TRBD1 (6 bases). TRBV23-1 has ORF status, its function being uncertain. V lost 1 base to trimming and J lost 0 bases, with 9 bases between them. This CDR3 comprises 16 residues. The CDR3 DNA reads TGCGCCAGCAGTCAATTCCACAGGGCGAACACCGGGGAGCTGTTTTTT. Residues: CASSQFHRANTGELFF.

In this sample, this clone turned up a few times. V gene TRBV25-1 combines with J gene TRBJ1-2; possible D gene TRBD1, 5 bases. CDR1 and CDR2 (germline): MGHDK, SYGVNS. The V and J ends lost 1 base and 8 bases respectively, with 8 bases between them. The CDR3 loop spans 12 amino acids. Written as DNA, the CDR3 is TGTGCCAGCAGTGAATCAGGGCTCGGCTACACCTTC. Residues: CASSESGLGYTF.

In this sample, this clone turned up a few times. This rearrangement joins TRBV5-4 to TRBJ2-3; no reliable D call. V was cut by 4 bases and J by 11 bases, with 20 bases left in between. Germline V gene lookup returns CDR1 SGHNT and CDR2 YYREEE (reference sequence). The CDR3 length is 14 residues. CDR3 loop: CASSSPQYQRRQYF. The CDR3 bases are TGTGCCAGCAGCAGCCCCCAATACCAGCGACGGCAGTATTTT.

The table lists this clone with a few counts. The chain has TRBV29-1 and TRBJ2-7, with D perhaps TRBD2 (5 bases). The CDR3 is made up of 14 amino acids. Per germline, CDR1 SQVTM and CDR2 ANQGSEA. V lost 5 bases to trimming and J lost 2 bases, with 16 bases between them. For the CDR3, the DNA is TGCAGCGTTTTTGGACTGGAGGTACCCTACGAGCAGTACTTC. Translating it yields CSVFGLEVPYEQYF.

This clone was detected a few times. This chain links TRBV28 with TRBJ2-5, with D possibly matching TRBD1 (5 bases). Germline-derived CDR1 and CDR2 are MDHEN and SYDVKM. With 5 bases removed from V and 5 bases from J, the gap between germline ends came to 9 bases. CDR3 length equals 12 residues. CDR3 nucleotide sequence: TGTGCCAGCAGTCTAGGGGTGGAGACCCAGTACTTC. Translating gives CASSLGVETQYF.

This clone appeared a few times. This sequence joins TRBV5-1 and TRBJ2-5; possibly TRBD1 for D (5 bases). The CDR3 totals 13 residues. Deletions cut 7 bases from V and 0 bases from J, with 10 bases between. The germline gives CDR1 SGHRS, CDR2 YFSETQ. This chain's CDR3 is CASGASYQETQYF. The CDR3, as DNA: TGCGCCAGCGGGGCTTCGTACCAAGAGACCCAGTACTTC.

This clone was observed a few times. This chain connects TRBV7-6 to TRBJ2-2; 8 nucleotides agree with TRBD2. The CDR3 is 21 residues long. Germline CDR1 is SGHVS and CDR2 is FNYEAQ. The V segment lost 3 bases and the J segment 0 bases; nucleotides outside the gene matches: 18. CDR3 amino acids: CASSFLPGATSAIANTGELFF. CDR3 sequence (DNA): TGTGCCAGCAGCTTTCTTCCTGGCGCGACTAGCGCCATCGCGAACACCGGGGAGCTGTTTTTT.

This clone has just one count. V gene TRBV14 combines with J gene TRBJ2-6; D gene uncertain. This CDR3 comprises 16 residues. In germline, CDR1 is SGHDN, CDR2 FVKESK. V was pared by 4 bases and J by 1 base, with 11 bases between. CDR3 sequence (DNA): TGTGCCAGCAGCCGGTATTACATTTCTGGGGCCAACGTCCTGACTTTC. It specifies CASSRYYISGANVLTF.

The chain is built from TRBV2 and TRBJ2-3; D may be TRBD2 (5 bases). The CDR3 covers 13 residues. The germline gives CDR1 SNHLY, CDR2 FYNNEI. Trimming cost V 7 bases and J 2 bases, with 10 bases left between them. In DNA, the CDR3 is TGTGCCAGCATTCGGACTTACACAGATACGCAGTATTTT. Translating gives CASIRTYTDTQYF.